Each of the 22 T cell receptor beta chains below was sequenced from the same sample in a study of CD8 T cells in ankylosing spondylitis. TCRdb analysed the 5' RACE reads with MiXCR anew, one entry per CDR3 protein. In the table there are some 340,000 distinct CDR3 sequences, about 14% of which are singletons. Input material: blood, either unsorted or a sorted T cell fraction (not recorded which). The origin of the receptors is a male donor with ankylosing spondylitis or in good health (not recorded which).

The J gene is TRBJ2-1, the V gene TRBV4-1, with D hard to call. This CDR3 is built from 14 residues. The germline V gene has CDR1 MGHRA and CDR2 YSYEKL. The V gene lost 0 bases and the J gene lost 12 bases, with 15 bases spanning the gap. This CDR3 reads CASSQDRRKPGQFF. The CDR3 DNA reads TGCGCCAGCAGCCAAGATCGGCGAAAACCTGGGCAGTTCTTC.

This clonotype has a count of ten or more. This chain links TRBV15 with TRBJ1-2; D is uncertain. This CDR3 contains 13 residues. The germline V gene encodes CDR1 LNHNV and CDR2 YYDKDF (reference sequence). Trimming pared 0 bases from V and 5 bases from J, leaving 7 bases between. CDR3 nucleotide sequence: TGTGCCACCAGCAGAGATAGGGCATATGGCTACACCTTC. It is translated as CATSRDRAYGYTF.

The V call is TRBV6-5, the J call TRBJ2-1; TRBD1 might be the D (5 bases). This CDR3 is built from 16 residues. Germline values: CDR1 MNHEY, CDR2 SVGAGI. Trimming took 4 bases from V and 5 from J, leaving 18 bases between them. The CDR3 DNA sequence: TGTGCCAGCAGTTTTCGACAGACGCTGTGGAACAATGAGCAGTTCTTC. Residues: CASSFRQTLWNNEQFF.

This clonotype has at least ten counts. The chain has TRBV6-5 and TRBJ1-2; 7 bases align to TRBD1. Germline CDR1 MNHEY, CDR2 SVGAGI. The V segment lost 2 bases and the J segment 6 bases; nucleotides outside the gene matches: 6. This CDR3 has 14 residues. CDR3 nucleotide sequence: TGTGCCAGCAGTTACGCAGACAGGGTTGATGGCTACACCTTC. This translates into CASSYADRVDGYTF.

This clonotype appeared a few times. The chain employs TRBV5-1 and TRBJ1-2; no definite D call. CDR1 and CDR2 from the germline V gene are SGHRS and YFSETQ. The CDR3 sequence is 13 residues long. The V end was cut by 0 bases, the J end by 5 bases, with 8 bases between. CDR3 loop: CASSLDTPYGYTF. The DNA for the CDR3 is TGCGCCAGCAGCTTGGACACCCCATATGGCTACACCTTC.

The rearrangement uses TRBV2 and TRBJ2-5; 16 bases fit TRBD2. This CDR3 is 15 amino acids long. Germline lookup yields CDR1 SNHLY and CDR2 FYNNEI. The V segment lost 8 bases and the J segment 3 bases; nucleotides outside the gene matches: 3. The CDR3 sequence: CASGGTSGREETQYF. CDR3 DNA sequence: TGTGCCAGCGGCGGGACTAGCGGGAGGGAAGAGACCCAGTACTTC.

V is TRBV28 and J is TRBJ2-3, with a possible D match to TRBD2 (5 bases). The germline V and J ends were trimmed by 6 bases and 5 bases, with 15 bases remaining between them. The CDR3 length is 14 residues. Looked up from germline, CDR1 is MDHEN and CDR2 is SYDVKM. This CDR3 is CASSQTNGVDTQYF. The CDR3 coding sequence is TGTGCCAGCAGCCAAACTAACGGGGTAGATACGCAGTATTTT.

This clonotype was observed a handful of times. This chain links TRBV6-1 with TRBJ2-5; 10 positions agree with TRBD2. Germline loops: CDR1 MNHNS, CDR2 SASEGT. J was trimmed by 5 bases and V by 6 bases; bases with no gene match: 9. The CDR3 spans 15 residues. The CDR3 reads CASRRAGGPWETQYF. The CDR3 bases are TGTGCCAGCAGGAGAGCGGGGGGGCCGTGGGAGACCCAGTACTTC.

This clonotype was observed at least ten times. This sequence joins TRBV6-5 and TRBJ1-1, with no clear D. Germline V gene lookup returns CDR1 MNHEY and CDR2 SVGAGI. This CDR3 is built from 12 residues. The ends were cut back, 1 base at V and 4 bases at J, with 4 bases in the middle. CDR3 nucleotides: TGTGCCAGCAGTTACTGGGGCACTGAAGCTTTCTTT. Protein product: CASSYWGTEAFF.

This clonotype was found a few times. This rearrangement joins TRBV6-1 to TRBJ2-2, with 8 bases lining up with TRBD2. Germline V lookup: CDR1 MNHNS, CDR2 SASEGT. Unmatched junction bases numbered 7, after V lost 6 bases and J lost 7 bases. The CDR3 is 14 residues long. CDR3 region: CASRWGTRDGELFF. CDR3 sequence (DNA): TGTGCCAGCAGATGGGGGACTAGGGACGGGGAGCTGTTTTTT.

Note on this clonotype: It may be a read error: a sequence one base away is much more abundant. The J gene is TRBJ2-1, the V gene TRBV6-5, with TRBD2 matching over 11 bases. Germline V gene sequence: CDR1 MNHEY, CDR2 SVGAGI. This CDR3 spans 17 amino acids. After removal of 0 bases from V and 7 bases from J, the junction contained 8 bases not matched to a gene. The CDR3 DNA follows: TGTGCCAGCAGTTACTCCGGAACTAGCGGGAGAATAAATGAGCAGTTCTTC. As protein: CASSYSGTSGRINEQFF.

This clonotype has a count of ten or more. The gene calls are TRBV10-3 and TRBJ2-1, with 12 bases aligning to TRBD2. CDR1 is ENHRY and CDR2 is SYGVKD in the germline V gene. The V gene end was trimmed by 8 bases and the J gene end by 5 bases; junction bases not matched to a gene: 16. The CDR3 runs 18 residues. CDR3 protein: CAIGLAGGLGPGHNEQFF. The CDR3 DNA sequence: TGTGCCATCGGTCTAGCGGGAGGGTTAGGCCCCGGGCACAATGAGCAGTTCTTC.

This CDR3 reads CASSSQRGARYNEQFF. CDR3 in DNA: TGCGCCAGCAGCTCCCAGAGAGGGGCCAGATACAATGAGCAGTTCTTC. This chain links TRBV4-1 with TRBJ2-1; D may correspond to TRBD1 or TRBD2 (5 bases each). This CDR3 contains 16 residues. The germline V gene has CDR1 MGHRA and CDR2 YSYEKL. Trimming cost V 5 bases and J 4 bases, with 18 bases left between them.

The J gene is TRBJ1-1, the V gene TRBV15, with a possible D match to TRBD1 (6 bases). Germline V gives CDR1 LNHNV, CDR2 YYDKDF (reference sequence). The CDR3 spans 15 residues. The V end lost 0 bases, the J end lost 0 bases, and 8 bases lay between the germline ends. The CDR3 coding sequence is TGTGCCACCAGCAGAGAGGACAGAATGAACACTGAAGCTTTCTTT. Its translation: CATSREDRMNTEAFF.

V usage is TRBV6-2 or TRBV6-3 and J usage is TRBJ2-6, with a tentative D call TRBD2 (6 bases). The germline V and J ends were trimmed by 2 bases and 1 base, with 6 bases remaining between them. This CDR3 contains 15 residues. Germline loops: CDR1 MNHEY, CDR2 SVGEGT. CDR3 residues: CASSYRESGANVLTF. DNA of the CDR3: TGTGCCAGCAGTTACCGGGAGTCTGGGGCCAACGTCCTGACTTTC.

The chain links TRBV4-1 to TRBJ2-5; 12 bases map to TRBD2. The CDR3 runs 19 residues. Trimming removed 0 bases from V and 2 bases from J; junction bases left unmatched: 10. The germline gives CDR1 MGHRA, CDR2 YSYEKL. This CDR3 is CASSQDSGLAGLSQETQYF. CDR3 bases: TGCGCCAGCAGCCAAGATAGCGGACTAGCGGGGCTATCTCAAGAGACCCAGTACTTC.

This clonotype appeared a few times. The gene calls are TRBV15 and TRBJ2-1, with 13 bases lining up with TRBD2. Germline values: CDR1 LNHNV, CDR2 YYDKDF (reference sequence). V shed 3 bases and J 3 bases; nucleotides not matched to a gene: 2. This CDR3 region has 16 residues. The CDR3 spells CATSRGLAGNYNEQFF. The CDR3 nucleotides read TGTGCCACCAGCAGGGGACTAGCGGGGAACTACAATGAGCAGTTCTTC.

J is TRBJ2-2 and V is TRBV9, with 7 bases aligning to TRBD2. V gave up 0 bases and J gave up 2 bases; unmatched junction bases: 7. Germline V lookup: CDR1 SGDLS, CDR2 YYNGEE. The CDR3 consists of 17 residues. CDR3 DNA: TGTGCCAGCAGCGTAGCTACCCGGGGGGTCAACACCGGGGAGCTGTTTTTT. Its translation is CASSVATRGVNTGELFF.

In its sample, this clonotype was seen a few times. The chain recombines TRBV28 with TRBJ2-7; D might be TRBD1 (6 bases). This CDR3 is 12 amino acids long. The germline V gene has CDR1 MDHEN and CDR2 SYDVKM. Deletions cut 2 bases from V and 6 bases from J, with 8 bases between. The CDR3 reads CASSLTGFEQYF. CDR3 DNA: TGTGCCAGCAGTTTAACAGGGTTCGAGCAGTACTTC.

The rearrangement links TRBV7-9 to TRBJ2-5, with D perhaps assigned TRBD1 or TRBD2 (5 bases each). Trimming stripped 2 bases from V and 1 base from J, with 11 bases between. This CDR3 has 15 residues. CDR1 is SEHNR and CDR2 is FQNEAQ in the germline V gene (reference sequence). CDR3 in amino acids: CASSLRGDPQETQYF. The CDR3 coding sequence is TGTGCCAGCAGCTTACGAGGGGATCCCCAAGAGACCCAGTACTTC. Full variable domain (rest looked up from reference TRBV7-9 and TRBJ2-5): DTGVSQNPRHKITKRGQNVTFRCDPISEHNRLYWYRQTLGQGPEFLTYFQNEAQLEKSRLLSDRFSAERPKGSFSTLEIQRTEQGDSAMYLCASSLRGDPQETQYFGPGTRLLVL.

This sequence joins TRBV10-3 and TRBJ2-5; D is unresolved. With 3 bases removed from V and 0 bases from J, the gap between germline ends came to 5 bases. The CDR3 is 13 amino acids. Germline CDR1 ENHRY, CDR2 SYGVKD. The CDR3 reads CAISDGNQETQYF. CDR3 DNA sequence: TGTGCCATCAGTGATGGCAACCAAGAGACCCAGTACTTC.

The chain combines TRBV9 with TRBJ2-1; 12 nucleotides align to TRBD2. Germline assignment: CDR1 SGDLS and CDR2 YYNGEE. Germline trimming cut 0 bases from V and 7 bases from J; bases unmatched to any gene: 5. The CDR3 is 16 amino acids. Here the CDR3 reads CASSVELAGGSNEQFF. The CDR3 region has the DNA TGTGCCAGCAGCGTAGAACTAGCGGGAGGATCAAATGAGCAGTTCTTC.